This TCR beta chain was profiled in a study of cytomegalovirus exposure and HLA in healthy donors. The PCR made use of 60 Vbeta and 13 Jbeta primers. Methods used by the authors: Roughly 11 million of the 60 million to 80 million unique TCR beta chains counted in a later analysis were shared. Clones were read by immunoSEQ multiplex PCR, and TCRdb kept only the in-frame ones, dropping some. The V and J calls and clone size come from that table; D and trimming were worked out from the DNA. This sample carries some 180,000 clones, about 77% of them seen once, and the ten largest clones take approximately 2.9%. In regard to this clone: What it binds is not known.

The V segment lost 4 bases and the J segment 6 bases; nucleotides outside the gene matches: 6. The CDR3 runs to 14 residues. Germline CDR1 reads SGHRS; CDR2 reads YFSETQ. The study's findings and limits: With later analysis, a missense DCLRE1C variant became linked to TCR beta V- and J-gene trimming. When analyzed later, the rates of TCR association showed variation by HLA locus, with DRB1 the most and HLA-C the fewest. Sequencing probably produced one cluster of sequence variants that were highly shared.

The gene calls are TRBV5-1 and TRBJ1-2, with 10 bases aligning to TRBD1. Sample: PBMCs. The sequence came from a female donor in good health and CMV-seronegative. CDR3 nucleotides: TGCGCCAGCAGCCCGGACAGGGGGGCCAATGGCTACACCTTC. This encodes CASSPDRGANGYTF.